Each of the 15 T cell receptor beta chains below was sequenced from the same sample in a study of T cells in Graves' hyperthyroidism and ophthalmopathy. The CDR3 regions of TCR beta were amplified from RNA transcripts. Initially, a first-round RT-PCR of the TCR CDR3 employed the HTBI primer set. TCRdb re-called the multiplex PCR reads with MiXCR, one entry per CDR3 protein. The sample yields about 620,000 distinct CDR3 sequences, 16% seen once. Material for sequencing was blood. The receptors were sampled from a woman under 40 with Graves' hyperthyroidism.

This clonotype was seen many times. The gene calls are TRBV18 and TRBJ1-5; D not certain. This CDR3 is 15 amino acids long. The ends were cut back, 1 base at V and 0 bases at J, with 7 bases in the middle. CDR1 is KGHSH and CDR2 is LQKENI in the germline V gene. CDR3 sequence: CASSPLGYSNQPQHF. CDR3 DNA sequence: TGTGCCAGCTCACCACTTGGATATAGCAATCAGCCCCAGCATTTT.

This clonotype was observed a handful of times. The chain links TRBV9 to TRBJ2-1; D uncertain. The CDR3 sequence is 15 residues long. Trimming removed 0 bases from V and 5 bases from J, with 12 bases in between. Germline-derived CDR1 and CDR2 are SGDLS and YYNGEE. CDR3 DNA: TGTGCCAGCAGCGTAGAGGGTGTCAGCAACAATGAGCAGTTCTTC. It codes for CASSVEGVSNNEQFF.

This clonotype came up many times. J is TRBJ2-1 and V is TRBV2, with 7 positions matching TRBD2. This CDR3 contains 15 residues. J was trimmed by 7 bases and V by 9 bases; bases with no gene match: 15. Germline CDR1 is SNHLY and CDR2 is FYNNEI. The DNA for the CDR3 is TGTGCCAGTTTTGGGCTGACCGGGAGGAGGAATGAGCAGTTCTTC. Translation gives CASFGLTGRRNEQFF.

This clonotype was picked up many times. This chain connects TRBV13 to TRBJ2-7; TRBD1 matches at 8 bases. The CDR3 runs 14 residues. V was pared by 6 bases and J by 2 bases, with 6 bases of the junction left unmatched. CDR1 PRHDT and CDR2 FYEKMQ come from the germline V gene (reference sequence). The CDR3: CASSLTGVPYEQYF. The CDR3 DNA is TGTGCCAGCAGTTTGACAGGGGTGCCCTACGAGCAGTACTTC.

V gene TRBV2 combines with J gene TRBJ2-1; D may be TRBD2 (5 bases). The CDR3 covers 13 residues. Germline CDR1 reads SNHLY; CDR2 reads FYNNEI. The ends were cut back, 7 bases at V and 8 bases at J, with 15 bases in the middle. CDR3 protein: CASKPPYGDEQFF. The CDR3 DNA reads TGTGCCAGCAAGCCTCCTTACGGGGATGAGCAGTTCTTC. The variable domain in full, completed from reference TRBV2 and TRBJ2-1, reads EPEVTQTPSHQVTQMGQEVILRCVPISNHLYFYWYRQILGQKVEFLVSFYNNEISEKSEIFDDQFSVERPDGSNFTLKIRSTKLEDSAMYFCASKPPYGDEQFFGPGTRLTVL.

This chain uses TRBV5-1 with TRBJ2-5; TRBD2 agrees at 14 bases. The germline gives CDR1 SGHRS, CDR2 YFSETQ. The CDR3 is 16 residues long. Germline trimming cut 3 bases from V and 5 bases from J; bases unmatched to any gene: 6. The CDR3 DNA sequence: TGCGCCAGCAGCTCAGGACTAGCGGGAGGTTCGGAGACCCAGTACTTC. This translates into CASSSGLAGGSETQYF.

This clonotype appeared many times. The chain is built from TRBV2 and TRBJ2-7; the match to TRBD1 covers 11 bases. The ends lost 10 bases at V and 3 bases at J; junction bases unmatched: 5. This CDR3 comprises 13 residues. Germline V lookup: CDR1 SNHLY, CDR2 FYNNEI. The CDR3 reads CATHGTGGYEQYF. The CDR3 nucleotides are TGTGCCACCCACGGGACAGGGGGCTACGAGCAGTACTTC.

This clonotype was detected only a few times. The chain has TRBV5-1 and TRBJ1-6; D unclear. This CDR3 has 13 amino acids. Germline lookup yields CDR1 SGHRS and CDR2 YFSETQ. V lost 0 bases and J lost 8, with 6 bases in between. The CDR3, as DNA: TGCGCCAGCAGCTTGGGGTCCGATTCACCCCTCCACTTT. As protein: CASSLGSDSPLHF.

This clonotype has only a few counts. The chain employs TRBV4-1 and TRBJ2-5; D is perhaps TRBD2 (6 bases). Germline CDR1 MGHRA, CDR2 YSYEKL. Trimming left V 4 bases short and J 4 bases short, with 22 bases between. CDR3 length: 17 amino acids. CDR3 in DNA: TGCGCCAGCAGCCCCGGGACTGAGAGAGGGAAAAGAGAGACCCAGTACTTC. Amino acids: CASSPGTERGKRETQYF.

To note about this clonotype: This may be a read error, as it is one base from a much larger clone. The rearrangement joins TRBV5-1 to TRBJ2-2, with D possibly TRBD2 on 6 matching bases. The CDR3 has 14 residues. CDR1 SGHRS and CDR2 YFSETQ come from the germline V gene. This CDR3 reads CASSMGLNTGDLFF. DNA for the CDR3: TGCGCCAGCAGCATGGGACTGAACACCGGGGATCTGTTTTTT.

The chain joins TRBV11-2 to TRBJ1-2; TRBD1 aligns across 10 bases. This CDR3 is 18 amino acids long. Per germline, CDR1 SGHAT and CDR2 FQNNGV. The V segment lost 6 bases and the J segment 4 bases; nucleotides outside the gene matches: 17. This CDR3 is CASSSAGTGAPGGYGYTF. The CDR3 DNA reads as TGTGCCAGCAGTTCTGCCGGGACAGGGGCCCCAGGAGGCTATGGCTACACCTTC.

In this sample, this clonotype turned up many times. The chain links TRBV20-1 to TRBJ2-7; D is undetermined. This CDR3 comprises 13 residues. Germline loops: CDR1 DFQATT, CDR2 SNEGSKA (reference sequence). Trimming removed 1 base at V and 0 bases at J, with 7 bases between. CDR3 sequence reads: CSARGYRSYEQYF. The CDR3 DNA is TGCAGTGCTAGAGGTTATCGCTCCTACGAGCAGTACTTC.

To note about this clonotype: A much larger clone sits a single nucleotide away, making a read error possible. The CDR3 DNA is TGTGCCAGCAATCTAGGGGGTCCGAGCACAGATACGCAGTCTTTT. This translates into CASNLGGPSTDTQSF. V is TRBV28 and J is TRBJ2-3, with D possibly matching TRBD1 (6 bases). This CDR3 spans 15 amino acids. From germline, CDR1 is MDHEN and CDR2 SYDVKM.

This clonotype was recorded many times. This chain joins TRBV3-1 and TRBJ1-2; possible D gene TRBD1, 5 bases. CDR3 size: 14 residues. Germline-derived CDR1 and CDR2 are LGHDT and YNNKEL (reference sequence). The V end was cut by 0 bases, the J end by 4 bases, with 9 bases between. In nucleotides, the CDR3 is TGTGCCAGCAGCCAAGAGGCGGGGGGCTATGGCTACACCTTC. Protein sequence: CASSQEAGGYGYTF.

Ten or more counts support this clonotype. CDR3 protein: CAWNSGGPAGELFF. Here the CDR3 DNA reads TGTGCCTGGAATTCCGGGGGACCTGCCGGGGAGCTGTTTTTT. The J gene is TRBJ2-2, the V gene TRBV30; a weak D match, TRBD2 (6 bases). The length of the CDR3 is 14 residues. The ends were cut back, 4 bases at V and 6 bases at J, with 15 bases in the middle. Germline V lookup: CDR1 GTSNPN, CDR2 SVGIG (reference sequence).